The rows below give T cell receptor beta chains drawn from one sample of a study of blood T cells in healthy people across ages. TCRdb fed the 5' RACE reads into MiXCR, producing one record per CDR3 protein. The table lists fewer than 2,000,000 distinct CDR3 sequences, roughly 30% of them singletons, with roughly 12% in the top ten. The source material was blood. These receptors all come from a woman in her 30s in good health. CDR3s include the opening cysteine and the closing phenylalanine or tryptophan. Fields, in order: J gene, V gene, clone size, CDR3 protein. Size is omitted from some rows. Given values are once, few, many or a class for expanded clones.

>TRBJ2-2|TRBV5-1|NA
CASKYRQNTGELFF
>TRBJ2-3|TRBV4-1|NA
CASRPQIGRGDTDTQYF
>TRBJ2-7|TRBV5-1|NA
CASSLIGQSSYEQYF
>TRBJ2-4|TRBV29-1|many
CSVAGTGVGNIQYF
>TRBJ2-5|TRBV7-3|many
CASSSEGWLKTQYF
>TRBJ2-3|TRBV15|once
CATSTLGTDTQYF
>TRBJ2-5|TRBV3-1|NA
CASAWAGETQYF
>TRBJ2-5|TRBV5-1|NA
CASSLEARQGWETQYF
>TRBJ2-1|TRBV27|many
CASSFSSGYNEQFF
>TRBJ1-1|TRBV30|NA
CAWSNRNTEAFF
>TRBJ2-6|TRBV4-1|few
CASSQDPGTGVSGANVLTF
>TRBJ2-7|TRBV6-6|NA
CASSSRGTGAYEQYF
>TRBJ2-1|TRBV5-1|NA
CASSLVFEARTYNEQFF
>TRBJ2-3|TRBV5-1|few
CASSFLTSGGQDTQYF
>TRBJ2-7|TRBV21-1|NA
CASSVFGTGVNEQYF
>TRBJ2-5|TRBV5-6|NA
CASSSRDGDLYF
>TRBJ1-1|TRBV30|NA
CAWSGQYTEAFF